This TCR beta chain was captured by sequencing in a study of blood T cell repertoires in COVID-19. Clones were sequenced by immunoSEQ multiplex PCR, and TCRdb holds only the in-frame ones, with some missing. The sample holds nearly 200,000 clones; 80% to 85% are singletons and the top ten take 7.5%. Self-reported history from a screening survey and questionnaire set each donor's cohort. Germline lookup yields CDR1 SEHNR and CDR2 FQNEAQ (reference sequence). The length of the CDR3 is 15 residues. Trimming shortened V by 4 bases and J by 6 bases, and 18 bases separated the two germline ends. Sequences were obtained from PBMCs or T cells enriched from blood (not recorded which). The chain links TRBV7-9 to TRBJ2-5; weak D call: TRBD2 (5 bases). This clonotype was obtained from a man aged 40-50 years who had recovered from COVID-19. The CDR3 reads CASSSPATGYQTQYF. Written as DNA, the CDR3 is TGTGCCAGCAGCTCCCCGGCCACGGGGTACCAGACCCAGTACTTC.